A single sample gave rise to the 10 T cell receptor beta chains below, sequenced in a study of tissue T cells after allogeneic stem cell transplantation. Data came from immunoSEQ multiplex PCR; TCRdb stores just in-frame clones and leaves some out. The sample records just over 25,000 clones, around 90% being singletons. The sample in question was blood, obtained before transplantation. These TCRs come from a male donor at least 60 years old who later had graft-versus-host disease after an allogeneic stem cell transplant.

This chain links TRBV11-3 with TRBJ2-6, with TRBD1 identical over 9 bases. Germline CDR1 is SGHNT and CDR2 is YENEEA. V shed 5 bases and J 7 bases; nucleotides not matched to a gene: 9. This CDR3 spans 16 amino acids. Written as DNA, the CDR3 is TGTGCCAGCAGCCCCGGGACAGGGAGTAGAGCCAACGTCCTGACTTTC. It specifies CASSPGTGSRANVLTF.

The rearrangement joins TRBV5-4 to TRBJ1-1; 8 positions agree with TRBD1. The CDR3 has 12 amino acids. CDR1 and CDR2 from the germline V gene are SGHNT and YYREEE (reference sequence). V gave up 3 bases and J gave up 8 bases; unmatched junction bases: 3. Written as DNA, the CDR3 is TGTGCCAGCAGCTATGGACAGGGCGAAGCTTTCTTT. Amino acids: CASSYGQGEAFF.

The DNA for the CDR3 is TGTGCCAGCAGCCAAACTAGACTTGGGACCCAGTACTTC. This encodes CASSQTRLGTQYF. The J gene is TRBJ2-5, the V gene TRBV6-5; perhaps TRBD2 as D (5 bases). Trimming cost V 6 bases and J 7 bases, with 15 bases left between them. In germline, CDR1 is MNHEY, CDR2 SVGAGI. This CDR3 region has 13 residues.

This sequence joins TRBV30 and TRBJ1-5; 9 bases are a match to TRBD1. The junction had 6 bases not matched to a gene; V was cut back by 3 bases and J by 3 bases. The CDR3 loop spans 15 amino acids. Germline V lookup: CDR1 GTSNPN, CDR2 SVGIG (reference sequence). The CDR3 DNA follows: TGTGCCTGGAGGCAACAGGGGGCCACCAATCAGCCCCAGCATTTT. Encoded protein: CAWRQQGATNQPQHF.

V and J are TRBV3-1 (or the pseudogene TRBV3-2) and TRBJ2-4; D gene unclear. Germline CDR1 reads LGHDT; CDR2 reads YNNKEL (reference sequence). V lost 0 bases to trimming and J lost 0 bases, with 12 bases between them. This CDR3 has 17 residues. CDR3: CASSQDFGSLAKNIQYF. The CDR3 coding sequence is TGTGCCAGCAGCCAAGATTTCGGCAGTCTAGCCAAAAACATTCAGTACTTC.

This clone was observed a handful of times. The J gene is TRBJ1-5, the V gene TRBV6-1; D not certain. Germline V lookup: CDR1 MNHNS, CDR2 SASEGT. Deletions cut 1 base from V and 5 bases from J, with 12 bases between. The CDR3 extends over 15 amino acids. The CDR3, as DNA: TGTGCCAGCAGTGAAGGGTCGTGGTTGTATCAGCCCCAGCATTTT. Protein: CASSEGSWLYQPQHF.

The chain recombines TRBV5-1 with TRBJ2-1, with D unclear. Per germline, CDR1 SGHRS and CDR2 YFSETQ. The CDR3 sequence is 13 residues long. V lost 0 bases and J lost 6, with 7 bases in between. CDR3 protein: CASSLEHLNEQFF. As DNA, the CDR3 is TGCGCCAGCAGCTTGGAACACCTCAATGAGCAGTTCTTC.

The rearrangement joins TRBV30 to TRBJ1-3; maybe TRBD1 (5 bases). Per the germline V gene, CDR1 is GTSNPN and CDR2 is SVGIG (reference sequence). The CDR3 runs 16 residues. Trimming took off 2 bases at V and 9 bases at J, with 23 bases between the two ends. CDR3 DNA sequence: TGTGCCTGGAGTCCCAAGCCAGGGTCGGGAACGGGCACCATATATTTT. Translated: CAWSPKPGSGTGTIYF.

This chain links TRBV14 with TRBJ2-1, with 13 bases matching TRBD2. Germline CDR1 reads SGHDN; CDR2 reads FVKESK. J lost 10 bases, V lost 4 bases, and 4 bases had no gene match. The CDR3 has 14 amino acids. The CDR3 reads CASSPRTSGSEQFF. The CDR3 coding sequence is TGTGCCAGCAGCCCTCGGACTAGCGGGAGCGAGCAGTTCTTC.

Details on this clone: No DNA is shown, since the ends of the CDR3 on it are uncertain; the CDR3 is the one TCRdb lists. The rearrangement uses TRBV27 and TRBJ1-6. Germline V gene sequence: CDR1 MNHEY, CDR2 SMNVEV (reference sequence). The CDR3 has 19 residues if both end residues are counted. The CDR3 is CAGLFPAPYLCTYNSPLHF.